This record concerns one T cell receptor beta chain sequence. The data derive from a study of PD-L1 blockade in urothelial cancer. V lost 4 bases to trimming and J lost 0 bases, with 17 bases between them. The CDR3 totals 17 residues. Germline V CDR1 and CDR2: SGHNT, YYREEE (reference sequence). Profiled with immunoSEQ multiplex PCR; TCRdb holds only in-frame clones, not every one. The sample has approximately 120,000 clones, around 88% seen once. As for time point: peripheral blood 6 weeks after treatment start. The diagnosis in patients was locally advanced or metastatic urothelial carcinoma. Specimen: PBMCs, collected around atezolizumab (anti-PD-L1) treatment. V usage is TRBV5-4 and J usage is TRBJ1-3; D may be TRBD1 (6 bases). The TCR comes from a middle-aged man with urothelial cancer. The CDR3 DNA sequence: TGTGCCAGCAGCCAAGATCCGGACAGCCTCTCTGGAAACACCATATATTTT. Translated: CASSQDPDSLSGNTIYF.